These 21 T cell receptor beta chains were sequenced from one sample in a study of OX40 agonist ivuxolimab in advanced cancers. Repertoires were generated with immunoSEQ multiplex PCR, while TCRdb's copy carries only in-frame clones and drops some. The sample lists about 12,000 clones, roughly 86% occurring once. The sample here was CD4+ or CD8+ T cells sorted from blood, taken in a trial of the OX40 agonist ivuxolimab. These TCRs come from an adult with an advanced solid tumor such as melanoma, head and neck, liver or kidney cancer.

The chain couples TRBV6-1 to TRBJ2-1; 11 nucleotides line up with TRBD2. The CDR3 has 15 amino acids. Per germline, CDR1 MNHNS and CDR2 SASEGT. Trimming removed 4 bases from V and 3 bases from J; junction bases left unmatched: 2. The CDR3 nucleotides read TGTGCCAGCAGTGCAACTAGCGGGAGCTACAATGAGCAGTTCTTC. Protein sequence: CASSATSGSYNEQFF.

This clone is labeled as large. The chain has TRBV2 and TRBJ1-2; 8 bases are shared with TRBD1. Germline V gives CDR1 SNHLY, CDR2 FYNNEI. The CDR3 totals 14 residues. The trim removed 6 bases at V and 2 bases at J, leaving 5 bases unmatched. CDR3 protein: CASRQGGTNYGYTF. DNA of the CDR3: TGTGCCAGCAGACAGGGGGGTACAAACTATGGCTACACCTTC.

The genes are TRBV7-9 and TRBJ1-1; D possibly corresponds to TRBD1 (5 bases). V gave up 2 bases and J gave up 1 base, with 11 bases separating them. Germline CDR1 is SEHNR and CDR2 is FQNEAQ (reference sequence). This CDR3 is 15 amino acids long. The CDR3 reads CASSLPPGTNTEAFF. The CDR3 bases are TGTGCCAGCAGCTTACCCCCAGGGACGAACACTGAAGCTTTCTTT.

Here the CDR3 DNA reads TGTGCCAGCAGCTTGGCGGGGGCCCGTTGGGAGACCCAGTACTTC. Translation gives CASSLAGARWETQYF. V usage is TRBV11-2 and J usage is TRBJ2-5; the D gene is possibly TRBD2 (7 bases). V was clipped by 3 bases and J by 5 bases, with 16 bases between them. The CDR3 has 15 amino acids. Germline V gene sequence: CDR1 SGHAT, CDR2 FQNNGV. The full variable domain, rest sourced from reference TRBV11-2 and TRBJ2-5, is EAGVAQSPRYKIIEKRQSVAFWCNPISGHATLYWYQQILGQGPKLLIQFQNNGVVDDSQLPKDRFSAERLKGVDSTLKIQPAKLEDSAVYLCASSLAGARWETQYFGPGTRLLVL.

This clone showed up just once. The chain couples TRBV10-1 to TRBJ1-1; no clear D gene. Germline values: CDR1 WNHNN, CDR2 SYGVQD (reference sequence). V was cut by 10 bases and J by 1 base, with 19 bases left in between. The CDR3 is 15 residues long. The CDR3, as DNA: TGCGCCATCCCCCCTAGTTTCTCCGGGAACACTGAAGCTTTCTTT. Its translation: CAIPPSFSGNTEAFF.

This clone was recorded only once. The rearrangement links TRBV9 to TRBJ2-2, with 7 bases fitting TRBD1. The CDR3 totals 15 residues. The junction had 2 bases not matched to a gene; V was cut back by 3 bases and J by 0 bases. Germline CDR1 is SGDLS and CDR2 is YYNGEE. CDR3: CASSATGANTGELFF. CDR3 coding DNA: TGTGCCAGCAGCGCCACAGGGGCGAACACCGGGGAGCTGTTTTTT.

This sequence joins TRBV19 and TRBJ1-2; possibly TRBD1 for D (6 bases). The germline V gene encodes CDR1 LNHDA and CDR2 SQIVND (reference sequence). The CDR3 length is 15 residues. Trimming stripped 1 base from V and 3 bases from J, with 12 bases between. CDR3 DNA: TGTGCCAGTAGTATAGTTGGGCAGGGGCACTATGGCTACACCTTC. Amino acids: CASSIVGQGHYGYTF. Full variable domain (outside the CDR3, taken from reference TRBV19 and TRBJ1-2): DGGITQSPKYLFRKEGQNVTLSCEQNLNHDAMYWYRQDPGQGLRLIYYSQIVNDFQKGDIAEGYSVSREKKESFPLTVTSAQKNPTAFYLCASSIVGQGHYGYTFGSGTRLTVV.

The chain uses TRBV27 and TRBJ2-1; D may be TRBD1 (6 bases). CDR3 size: 15 residues. Germline V lookup: CDR1 MNHEY, CDR2 SMNVEV (reference sequence). V lost 4 bases and J 9 bases, leaving 19 bases between the germline ends. In DNA, the CDR3 is TGTGCCAGCAGTTCCCCGGGCAGAGGGGACATTGAGCAGTTCTTC. Its translation is CASSSPGRGDIEQFF.

This clone has only one observation. The chain has TRBV28 and TRBJ1-4; the D gene is possibly TRBD1 (6 bases). CDR1 MDHEN and CDR2 SYDVKM come from the germline V gene. This CDR3 has 14 amino acids. V lost 2 bases, J lost 7 bases, and 11 bases lay in between. In DNA form, the CDR3 reads TGTGCCAGCAGTTTAAGCAGGGGCGGTGAAAAACTGTTTTTT. It encodes CASSLSRGGEKLFF.

V is TRBV7-9 and J is TRBJ1-4; possible D gene TRBD1, 5 bases. Trimming took 9 bases from V and 4 from J, leaving 9 bases between them. This CDR3 is built from 12 residues. Germline V gene data show CDR1 as SEHNR and CDR2 as FQNEAQ (reference sequence). The CDR3 loop is CASDSFNEKLFF. As DNA, the CDR3 is TGTGCCAGTGACAGTTTTAATGAAAAACTGTTTTTT.

CDR3 region: CASSLWTADTQYF. As DNA, the CDR3 is TGTGCCAGCAGCTTGTGGACGGCAGATACGCAGTATTTT. This sequence joins TRBV5-4 and TRBJ2-3; D remains ambiguous. V lost 1 base, J lost 4 bases, and 7 bases lay in between. Looked up from germline, CDR1 is SGHNT and CDR2 is YYREEE (reference sequence). The CDR3 loop spans 13 amino acids.

The chain employs TRBV5-6 and TRBJ2-3; D gene unclear. The germline gives CDR1 SGHDT, CDR2 YYEEEE. Deletions cut 0 bases from V and 3 bases from J, with 2 bases between. The CDR3 sequence is 12 residues long. The CDR3 loop reads CASSLVTDTQYF. The CDR3 DNA reads TGTGCCAGCAGCTTGGTTACAGATACGCAGTATTTT.

For the CDR3, the DNA is TGTGCCAGCAGCTTAAATCTAGCGGTCACAGATACGCAGTATTTT. As protein: CASSLNLAVTDTQYF. The gene calls are TRBV5-4 and TRBJ2-3; TRBD2 matches at 7 bases. The CDR3 covers 15 residues. Germline CDR1 SGHNT, CDR2 YYREEE (reference sequence). With 2 bases clipped from V and 2 bases from J, the junction kept 5 bases outside the gene matches. Full variable domain (outside the CDR3, taken from reference TRBV5-4 and TRBJ2-3): ETGVTQSPTHLIKTRGQQVTLRCSSQSGHNTVSWYQQALGQGPQFIFQYYREEENGRGNFPPRFSGLQFPNYSSELNVNALELDDSALYLCASSLNLAVTDTQYFGPGTRLTVL.

This clone was detected only once. The rearrangement links TRBV19 to TRBJ1-1, with a tentative D call TRBD1 (5 bases). The V and J ends lost 6 bases and 4 bases respectively, with 15 bases between them. The CDR3 contains 14 residues. The germline CDR1 and CDR2 sequences are LNHDA and SQIVND (reference sequence). CDR3 residues: CASSRVGVSTEAFF. In DNA, the CDR3 is TGTGCCAGTAGCCGGGTGGGGGTGAGCACTGAAGCTTTCTTT. Variable domain in full (rest from reference TRBV19 and TRBJ1-1): DGGITQSPKYLFRKEGQNVTLSCEQNLNHDAMYWYRQDPGQGLRLIYYSQIVNDFQKGDIAEGYSVSREKKESFPLTVTSAQKNPTAFYLCASSRVGVSTEAFFGQGTRLTVV.

The chain uses TRBV9 and TRBJ2-1, with unresolved D. The V end was cut by 2 bases, the J end by 4 bases, with 13 bases between. CDR3 length equals 15 residues. CDR1 and CDR2 (germline): SGDLS, YYNGEE. The CDR3 DNA sequence: TGTGCCAGCAGCGTCGGTGACCCCGGGTACAATGAGCAGTTCTTC. Protein sequence: CASSVGDPGYNEQFF.

The chain recombines TRBV27 with TRBJ2-7; the D gene could be TRBD1 or TRBD2 (5 bases each). CDR1 is MNHEY, CDR2 SMNVEV, per germline (reference sequence). The CDR3 has 15 residues. Trimming stripped 0 bases from V and 3 bases from J, with 12 bases between. CDR3 amino acids: CASSLSPGLHYEQYF. The CDR3 DNA reads as TGTGCCAGCAGTTTATCCCCGGGGCTCCACTACGAGCAGTACTTC.

V gene TRBV4-1 combines with J gene TRBJ1-6; TRBD1 is a possible D gene (5 bases). The CDR3 has 17 residues. V was clipped by 0 bases and J by 9 bases, with 18 bases between them. Per the germline V gene, CDR1 is MGHRA and CDR2 is YSYEKL. In nucleotides, the CDR3 is TGCGCCAGCAGCCAAGACCGCGGTCGGGACTCGGGTTCACCCCTCCACTTT. This sequence encodes CASSQDRGRDSGSPLHF.

This chain joins TRBV23-1 and TRBJ1-6; D ambiguous. TRBV23-1 is an open reading frame, and its role is uncertain. Deletions cut 2 bases from V and 6 bases from J, with 20 bases between. The CDR3 contains 18 residues. CDR3 in amino acids: CASSQPLETPTFNSPLHF. The CDR3 region has the DNA TGCGCCAGCAGTCAACCCTTAGAGACCCCCACTTTTAATTCACCCCTCCACTTT.

In this sample, this clone turned up once. The chain joins TRBV5-6 to TRBJ1-1, with unresolved D. The V gene's germline CDR1 is SGHDT and CDR2 YYEEEE. V was trimmed by 1 base and J by 6 bases, leaving 10 bases between them. The CDR3 contains 13 residues. The CDR3 reads CASSLTGNAEAFF. The CDR3 region has the DNA TGTGCCAGCAGCTTGACGGGAAACGCTGAAGCTTTCTTT.

The chain employs TRBV4-3 and TRBJ1-1, with D uncertain. The CDR3 length is 14 residues. V was trimmed by 0 bases and J by 3 bases, leaving 8 bases between them. CDR1 LGHNA and CDR2 YSLEER come from the germline V gene. DNA of the CDR3: TGCGCCAGCAGCCAAGATTTTAGGGACACTGAAGCTTTCTTT. It is translated as CASSQDFRDTEAFF.

The chain has TRBV27 and TRBJ2-1; D uncertain. This CDR3 has 15 amino acids. V was trimmed by 0 bases and J by 8 bases, leaving 14 bases between them. Germline V gives CDR1 MNHEY, CDR2 SMNVEV (reference sequence). CDR3 loop: CASSLSATEVYEQFF. Written as DNA, the CDR3 is TGTGCCAGCAGTTTATCGGCTACAGAGGTCTATGAGCAGTTCTTC.